This TCR beta chain emerged from a study of Ad26.COV2.S vaccination and SARS-CoV-2 variants. As for the study in general: Ad26.COV2.S arm of COV1001 included the donor. Study-wide results and limits: Participants given vaccine showed non-spike TCR breadth similar to that of placebo recipients. Post-vaccination spike-specific CD8+ and CD4+ T cell responses reportedly had substantial breadth.

As concerns this clone: The antigen is not known.

J gave up 6 bases and V 5 bases, and 17 bases lay outside the gene matches. The CDR3 extends over 17 amino acids. Germline V gives CDR1 SEHNR, CDR2 FQNEAQ (reference sequence). Treatment meaning: roughly 19 received Ad26.COV2.S at low or high dose, single or two shots; 5 received placebo; per-sample allocation not given. After the first vaccine or placebo injection, samples were drawn on day 63. The protocol was immunoSEQ multiplex PCR, while the TCRdb copy is restricted to in-frame clones and leaves out a portion. The sample shows 400,000 to 450,000 clones, about 90% of them seen only once. This chain joins TRBV7-9 and TRBJ2-3; 7 bases align to TRBD1. The specimen was peripheral blood, collected in a trial of Ad26.COV2.S vaccine versus placebo. This clonotype was obtained from a person aged 18-60 years who received the Ad26.COV2.S COVID-19 vaccine or a placebo. The CDR3 DNA reads as TGTGCCAGCAGCCGAGACCGGGGACAGACTGAAAGGGATACGCAGTATTTT. Translated: CASSRDRGQTERDTQYF.